A selection of T cell receptor beta chains follows, all from one sample in a study of blood T cell repertoires in COVID-19. Method: immunoSEQ multiplex PCR; TCRdb's copy keeps in-frame clones and lacks some. The data hold about 190,000 clones, with around 87% observed a single time. Sequenced sample: peripheral blood. These receptors all stem from a man aged 50-60 years with acute or convalescent COVID-19. The CDR3 runs from the conserved cysteine through the conserved F or W. A D gene is named only where the DNA matches it firmly. Only some rows state a clone size, as once, few, many or a class for expanded clones.

TRBJ2-1	TRBV24-1	TRBD2	few	TGTGCCACCAGTGATTTGATCGGGGGGGCGGAGCAGTTCTTC	CATSDLIGGAEQFF
TRBJ2-2	TRBV7-3	-	-	TGTGCCAGCAGCCCCCGTGGGGAGCCCGGGGAGCTGTTTTTT	CASSPRGEPGELFF
TRBJ1-3	TRBV19	-	-	TGTGCCAGTAGAACGGGGGGCTCTGGAAACACCATATATTTT	CASRTGGSGNTIYF
TRBJ2-6	TRBV27	-	-	TGTGCCAGCAGTGCACTAGTCACTGGGGCCAACGTCCTGACTTTC	CASSALVTGANVLTF
TRBJ1-4	TRBV27	-	-	TGTGCCAGCAGTTTAATCTCGTCCGCAACTAATGAAAAACTGTTTTTT	CASSLISSATNEKLFF
TRBJ2-3	TRBV7-2	-	-	TGTGCCAGCAGTCAACGGGATACGCAGTATTTT	CASSQRDTQYF
TRBJ1-2	TRBV28	TRBD1	-	TGTGCCAGCAGCCTAGGGACAGGGGGCATCAGCTACACCTTC	CASSLGTGGISYTF
TRBJ2-2	TRBV19	-	-	TGTGCCAGTAGTATAGATCTAGGGGCAGAAAACACCGGGGAGCTGTTTTTT	CASSIDLGAENTGELFF
TRBJ2-1	TRBV11-1	-	-	TGTGCCAGCACTACCTCCCGGACAGAAACCTACAATGAGCAGTTCTTC	CASTTSRTETYNEQFF
TRBJ2-1	TRBV12-3/TRBV12-4	-	-	TGTGCCAGCAGTTTAGGGCTAGCTCATGAGCAGTTCTTC	CASSLGLAHEQFF
TRBJ2-3	TRBV9	TRBD2	-	TGTGCCAGCAGCGTTCGGACTAGCGGGGGGACAACAGATACGCAGTATTTT	CASSVRTSGGTTDTQYF
TRBJ2-5	TRBV4-1	TRBD2	-	TGCGCCAGCAGCCAAAGCGGGAAGGAGACCCAGTACTTC	CASSQSGKETQYF
TRBJ1-1	TRBV28	TRBD1	-	TGTGCCAGCAGGGGACAGGGACACACTGAAGCTTTCTTT	CASRGQGHTEAFF
TRBJ2-2	TRBV6-9	-	-	TGTGCCAGCAGTCATCGTCGGCAGGTGAACACCGGGGAGCTGTTTTTT	CASSHRRQVNTGELFF
TRBJ2-1	TRBV7-9	TRBD2	-	TGTGCCAGCTCCAGACTAGCGGGAGAAGTTGAGCAGTTCTTC	CASSRLAGEVEQFF
TRBJ2-5	TRBV18	TRBD1	-	TGTGCCAGCTCACCTCTTACAGGGGGCAAAGAGACCCAGTACTTC	CASSPLTGGKETQYF
TRBJ2-1	TRBV6-5	TRBD2	-	TGTGCCACCCTCAGAGGGCTAGCGGGAGGGGATGAGCAGTTCTTC	CATLRGLAGGDEQFF
TRBJ1-4	TRBV7-9	-	-	TGTGCCAGCAGCTTGGGAACAGGCCCTAGAGAAGAAAAACTGTTTTTT	CASSLGTGPREEKLFF
TRBJ2-7	TRBV7-9	-	-	TGTGCCAGCCGGGCGGGCGTAAGCTCCTACGAGCAGTACTTC	CASRAGVSSYEQYF
TRBJ1-5	TRBV6-6	-	-	TGTGCCAGCAGTTACTTAGACACGAATCAGCCCCAGCATTTT	CASSYLDTNQPQHF
TRBJ2-5	TRBV28	TRBD2	-	TGTGCCAGCAGTTTTTTCTTGGGGGGGGGAGAGACCCAGTACTTC	CASSFFLGGGETQYF
TRBJ1-5	TRBV6-6	TRBD1	-	TGTGCCAGCAGTCACAGGGGGTTAGGGAATCAGCCCCAGCATTTT	CASSHRGLGNQPQHF
TRBJ2-5	TRBV14	-	once	TGTGCCAGCAGCCAACGGCAGGGTATTTCGGAGACCCAGTACTTC	CASSQRQGISETQYF
TRBJ2-1	TRBV2	-	-	TGTGCCAGCAGCGTTGGGGGGAGAGAGCAGTTCTTC	CASSVGGREQFF
TRBJ1-4	TRBV2	TRBD1	-	TGTGCCAGCAGGGGGGACAGCGAAAATGAAAAACTGTTTTTT	CASRGDSENEKLFF
TRBJ2-3	TRBV19	TRBD1	-	TGTGCCAGTAGTGCCATCTACACAGGGGGGCCCACAGATACGCAGTATTTT	CASSAIYTGGPTDTQYF
TRBJ1-2	TRBV6-1	-	-	TGTGCCAGCAGTCTCGAGACCCGGGGGGGCTACACCTTC	CASSLETRGGYTF
TRBJ1-1	TRBV11-2	-	-	TGTGCCAGCAGCCTAACCTGGGGCCAGATTAACACTGAAGCTTTCTTT	CASSLTWGQINTEAFF
TRBJ2-7	TRBV19	-	-	TGTGCCAGTAGTAACGGACAGTCCTACGAGCAGTACTTC	CASSNGQSYEQYF
TRBJ2-3	TRBV11-2	-	-	TGTGCCAGCAGCTTAGTCCGCGTTCTTAGCACAGATACGCAGTATTTT	CASSLVRVLSTDTQYF
TRBJ1-2	TRBV6-5	-	-	TGTGCCAGCAGTTTCTCGGGGAGCTATGGCTACACCTTC	CASSFSGSYGYTF
TRBJ2-7	TRBV7-6	TRBD1	few	TGTGCCAGCAGCTTAGCACAGGGGGCGGACTACGAGCAGTACTTC	CASSLAQGADYEQYF
TRBJ1-2	TRBV19	-	-	TGTGCCAGTAGCAAGGGGACCGGGACTAAAGGCGGCTACACCTTC	CASSKGTGTKGGYTF
TRBJ1-2	TRBV5-1	-	-	TGCGCCAGCAGCTTGGAGCCAGGGGCTAACTATGGCTACACCTTC	CASSLEPGANYGYTF
TRBJ2-7	TRBV5-1	-	once	TGCGCCAGCAGCACACTGACAGCACCCTACGAGCAGTACTTC	CASSTLTAPYEQYF
TRBJ1-6	TRBV28	-	-	TGTGCCAGCAGTGTTAGTACTTCACCCCTCCACTTT	CASSVSTSPLHF
TRBJ2-1	TRBV19	TRBD2	-	TGTGCCAGTAGTTCAGGGGGACTAGCGGCATACAATGAGCAGTTCTTC	CASSSGGLAAYNEQFF
TRBJ2-5	TRBV2	-	-	TGTGCCAGCAGTAAAGGACTCCGAGAGACCCAGTACTTC	CASSKGLRETQYF
TRBJ2-1	TRBV27	TRBD2	-	TGTGCCAGCAGTTTACTCGACGGTCGCGGGAGGGCCTGGGGTGAGCAGTTCTTC	CASSLLDGRGRAWGEQFF
TRBJ2-7	TRBV10-3	-	-	TGTGCCATCAGTGACTCAAGCGGAACGATCTACGAGCAGTACTTC	CAISDSSGTIYEQYF
TRBJ2-5	TRBV5-4	-	-	TGTGCCAGCAGCCTATCGGGGCAAGAGACCCAGTACTTC	CASSLSGQETQYF
TRBJ1-2	TRBV5-6	-	few	TGTGCCAGCAGCTTGGCGGTTAACGCGAGGTATGGCTACACCTTC	CASSLAVNARYGYTF
TRBJ2-3	TRBV6-5	-	once	TGTGCCAGCAGTCGCCCTGAGGGTACGCAGTATTTT	CASSRPEGTQYF
TRBJ1-3	TRBV6-5	-	-	TGTGCCAGCAGTTACTCGGCAGATCTTGGAAACACCATATATTTT	CASSYSADLGNTIYF
TRBJ2-1	TRBV20-1	-	-	TGCAGTGCTAGTGGACGTGGGGCGCTCTCCTACAATGAGCAGTTCTTC	CSASGRGALSYNEQFF
TRBJ1-2	TRBV3-1/TRBV3-2	TRBD1	-	TGTGCCAGCAGCCACGGTGGGACAGATAACTATGGCTACACCTTC	CASSHGGTDNYGYTF
TRBJ1-5	TRBV2	-	-	TGTGCCAGCAGTTGGGAGGTGAATCAGCCCCAGCATTTT	CASSWEVNQPQHF
TRBJ2-1	TRBV2	TRBD2	-	TGTGCCAGCACGGTGGCTAGCGGCAGAAATGAGCAGTTCTTC	CASTVASGRNEQFF
TRBJ2-5	TRBV30	TRBD2	-	TGTGCCTGGACTAGCGGGGGTCTCCAAGAGACCCAGTACTTC	CAWTSGGLQETQYF
TRBJ2-7	TRBV2	TRBD1	-	TGTGCCAGCAGTTTCACAGGGGGCGAGCAGTACTTC	CASSFTGGEQYF
TRBJ1-2	TRBV28	TRBD1	-	TGTGCCAGCAGCTCCGGGACAGTTTATGGCTACACCTTC	CASSSGTVYGYTF
TRBJ2-5	TRBV10-1	TRBD1	-	TGCGCCAGTCCTCCCAAGAGAGGGGGCAGGGAGACCCAGTACTTC	CASPPKRGGRETQYF
TRBJ2-3	TRBV5-6	-	-	TGTGCCAGCAGCTTTTCGACTCGGACAGATACGCAGTATTTT	CASSFSTRTDTQYF
TRBJ1-4	TRBV19	-	-	TGTGCCAGTAAGGTGGACTGGGGTGAAAAACTGTTTTTT	CASKVDWGEKLFF